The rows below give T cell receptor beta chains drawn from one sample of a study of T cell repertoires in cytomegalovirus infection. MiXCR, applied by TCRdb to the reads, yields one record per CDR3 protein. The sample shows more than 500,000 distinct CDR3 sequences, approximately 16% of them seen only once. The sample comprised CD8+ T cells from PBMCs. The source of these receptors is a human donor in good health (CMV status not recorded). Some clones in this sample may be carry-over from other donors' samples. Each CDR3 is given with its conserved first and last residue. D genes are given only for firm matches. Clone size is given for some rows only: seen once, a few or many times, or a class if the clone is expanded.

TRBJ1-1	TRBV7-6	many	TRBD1	TGTGCCAGCAGCTTCGCGGGACAGGGGGCTGAAGCTTTCTTT	CASSFAGQGAEAFF
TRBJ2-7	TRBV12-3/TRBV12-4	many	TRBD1	TGTGCCAGCAGTTCGGGGACAGGGGTTGCCTATGAGCAGTACTTC	CASSSGTGVAYEQYF
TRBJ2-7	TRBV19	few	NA	TGTGCCAGTAGTATGAGAGGGGGCGAGCAGTACTTC	CASSMRGGEQYF
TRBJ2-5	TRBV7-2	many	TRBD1	TGTGCCAGCAGCTGGGACAGTTCTCAGTACTTC	CASSWDSSQYF
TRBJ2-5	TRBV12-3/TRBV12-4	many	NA	TGTGCCAGCAGTTTCGGTTCCCCTCGGAGAGAGACCCAGTACTTC	CASSFGSPRRETQYF
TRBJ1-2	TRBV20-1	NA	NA	TGCAGTGCCACCTGGGGCGGATCCTATGGCTACACCTTC	CSATWGGSYGYTF
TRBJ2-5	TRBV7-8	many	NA	TGTGCCAGCAGCTTAGGGGCTACCGCAGAGACCCAGTACTTC	CASSLGATAETQYF
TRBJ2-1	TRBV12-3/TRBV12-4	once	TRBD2	TGTGCCAGCAGGACTAGCGGGAGGGACAATGAGCAGTTCTTC	CASRTSGRDNEQFF
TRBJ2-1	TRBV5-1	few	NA	TGCGCCAGCAGCTTGTATTCTAGCCGGGGCAATGAGCAGTTCTTC	CASSLYSSRGNEQFF
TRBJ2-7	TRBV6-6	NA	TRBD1	TGTGCCAGCAGTCCCCGCAGGGGGCTACACGAGCAGTACTTC	CASSPRRGLHEQYF
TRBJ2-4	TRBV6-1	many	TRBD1	TGTGCCAGCAGATCCGGGACAGGGGATGCCAAAAACATTCAGTACTTC	CASRSGTGDAKNIQYF
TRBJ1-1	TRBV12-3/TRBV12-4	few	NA	TGTGCCAGCAGATTCGGTATGAACACTGAAGCTTTCTTT	CASRFGMNTEAFF
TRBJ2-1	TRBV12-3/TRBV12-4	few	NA	TGTGCCAGCAGTCCCGACCGTGAGTTCTTC	CASSPDREFF
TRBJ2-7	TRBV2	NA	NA	TGTGCCAGCAGTGAAGCCCGGCAGTCTCACGAGCAGTACTTC	CASSEARQSHEQYF
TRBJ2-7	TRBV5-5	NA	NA	TGTGCCAGCAGCTCCTCTTTAGGGGGGAGGTCCTACGAGCAGTACTTC	CASSSSLGGRSYEQYF
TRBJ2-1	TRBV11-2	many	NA	TGTGCCAGCAGCTTCGAGATCTCCTACAATGAGCAGTTCTTC	CASSFEISYNEQFF
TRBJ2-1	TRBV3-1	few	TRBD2	TGTGCCAGCAGCCAAGATCTCTGGGGAGCTAGCGGGAATGAGCAGTTCTTC	CASSQDLWGASGNEQFF
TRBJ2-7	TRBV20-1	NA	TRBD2	TGCAGTGCTAGCGGGGGGGACTCCTACGAGCAGTACTTC	CSASGGDSYEQYF
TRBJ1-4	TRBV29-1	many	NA	TGCAGCGCGGGCGAGGTGGGGACAAAGGAAAAACTGTTTTTT	CSAGEVGTKEKLFF
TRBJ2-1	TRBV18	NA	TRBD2	TGTGCCAGCTCACCACCCCGACTAGCGGGTAATCATGAGCAGTTCTTC	CASSPPRLAGNHEQFF
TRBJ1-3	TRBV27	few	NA	TGTGCCAGCAGCCTTGGGGGTAGAGGAAACACCATATATTTT	CASSLGGRGNTIYF
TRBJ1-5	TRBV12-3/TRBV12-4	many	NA	TGTGCCAGCAGTCCTAACACAGGCAATCAGCCCCAGCATTTT	CASSPNTGNQPQHF
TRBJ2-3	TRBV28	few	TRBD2	TGTGCCAGCAGCCTCGGGGTAGCGGGAGACCCAGATACGCAGTATTTT	CASSLGVAGDPDTQYF
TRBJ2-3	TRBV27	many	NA	TGTGCCAGCAGTTTAATATCGCTTAGGACCACAGATACGCAGTATTTT	CASSLISLRTTDTQYF
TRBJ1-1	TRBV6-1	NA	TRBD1	TGTGCCAGCAGTGAGGGCAGGGGGCGAACTGAAGCTTTCTTT	CASSEGRGRTEAFF
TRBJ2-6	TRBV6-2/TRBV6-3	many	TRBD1	TGTGCCAGCAGACTACGACCCCGGGACAGGGGACTTCCTGGGGCCAACGTCCTGACTTTC	CASRLRPRDRGLPGANVLTF
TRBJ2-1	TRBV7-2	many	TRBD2	TGTGCCAGCAGCTTCGGACTAGCGCCATACAATGAGCAGTTCTTC	CASSFGLAPYNEQFF
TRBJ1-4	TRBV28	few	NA	TGTGCCAGCAGTCCCCGGGGTGGCGTAACTAATGAAAAACTGTTTTTT	CASSPRGGVTNEKLFF
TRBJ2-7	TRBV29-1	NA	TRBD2	TGCAGCGTTGTCGGACTAGCGGGGGGACCTGCCTACGAGCAGTACTTC	CSVVGLAGGPAYEQYF
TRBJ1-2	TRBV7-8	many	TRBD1	TGTGCCAGCAGCCACAGGGGAAGGGATTACTATGGCTACACCTTC	CASSHRGRDYYGYTF
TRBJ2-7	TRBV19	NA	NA	TGTGCCAGTGCAGGGAACTCCTACGAGCAGTACTTC	CASAGNSYEQYF
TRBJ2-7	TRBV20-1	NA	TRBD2	TGCAGTGCTAGAGATCTAGGGACTAGCTCCTTCTACGAGCAGTACTTC	CSARDLGTSSFYEQYF
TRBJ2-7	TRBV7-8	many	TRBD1	TGTGCCAGCAGCTTAGCGACAGGGGGCTACGAGCAGTACTTC	CASSLATGGYEQYF
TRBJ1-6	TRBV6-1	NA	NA	TGTGCCAGCAGTCCCACGGGGGCTTATTCACCCCTCCACTTT	CASSPTGAYSPLHF
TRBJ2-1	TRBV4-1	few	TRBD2	TGCGCCAGCAGCCAAGATTCTGCTAGCGGGAGACCTTACAATGAGCAGTTCTTC	CASSQDSASGRPYNEQFF
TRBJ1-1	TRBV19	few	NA	TGTGCCAGTAGTAGACAGAAGAACACTGAAGCTTTCTTT	CASSRQKNTEAFF
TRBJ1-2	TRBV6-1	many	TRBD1	TGTGCCAGCAATTCCGGGACAGGGAACTATGGCTACACCTTC	CASNSGTGNYGYTF
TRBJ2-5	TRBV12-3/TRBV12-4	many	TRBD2	TGTGCCAGCAGTTACGTAGCGGGGGAGCAAGAGACCCAGTACTTC	CASSYVAGEQETQYF
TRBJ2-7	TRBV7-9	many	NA	TGTGCCAGCGAGGGACATAGGTCTCGGGGGCAGTACTTC	CASEGHRSRGQYF
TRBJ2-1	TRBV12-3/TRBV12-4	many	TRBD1	TGTGCCAGCAGTTCGACAGGGCTTTCCTACAATGAGCAGTTCTTC	CASSSTGLSYNEQFF
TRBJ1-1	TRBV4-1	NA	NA	TGCGCCAGCAGCCAGGTGATCGGGAACACTGAAGCTTTCTTT	CASSQVIGNTEAFF
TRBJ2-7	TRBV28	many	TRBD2	TGTGCCAGCAGCTTCGGGGGTAGCGGGACGTTCTCCTACGAGCAGTACTTC	CASSFGGSGTFSYEQYF
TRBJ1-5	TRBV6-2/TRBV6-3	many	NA	TGTGCCAGCAGTTACCTGAATCTGCCCCAGCATTTT	CASSYLNLPQHF
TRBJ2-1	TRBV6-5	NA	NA	TGTGCCAGCAGTCCCAATTTGGGGTCGGAGCTGTTCTTC	CASSPNLGSELFF
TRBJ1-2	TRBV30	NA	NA	TGTGCCTGGAGTGTACACGGCGGGGCTCTTTATGGCTACACCTTC	CAWSVHGGALYGYTF
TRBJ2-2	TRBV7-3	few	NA	TGTGCCAGCAGCCCGACTAGAACCGGGGAGCTGTTTTTT	CASSPTRTGELFF
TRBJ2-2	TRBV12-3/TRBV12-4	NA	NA	TGTGCCAGAAGTTCCACATGTACCGGGGAGCTGTTTTTT	CARSSTCTGELFF
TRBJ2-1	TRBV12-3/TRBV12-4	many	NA	TGTGCCAGCAGTGGGTTCTCCTACAATGAGCAGTTCTTC	CASSGFSYNEQFF
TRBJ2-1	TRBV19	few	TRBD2	TGTGCCAGTAGTACTCCGGGACTAGGAAATGAGCAGTTCTTC	CASSTPGLGNEQFF